Ten or more counts support the clone carrying this T cell receptor beta chain. This specimen comes from a study of low-dose radiotherapy and immunotherapy resistance in tumors. CDR1 and CDR2 (germline): SGHNT, YENEEA. CDR3 length equals 15 residues. V shed 5 bases and J shed 0 bases, with 8 bases lying between them. Time point defined: after trial treatment. Treatment defined: LDRT plus nivolumab, ipilimumab, low-dose cyclophosphamide and aspirin (RACIN trial). Covering alpha and beta chains, TRAV- and TRBV-specific primers were used for the first-strand cDNA. An approximately 19-cycle PCR with a constant-region primer and V-primer adapter amplified TCRs. TCRdb reprocessed the reads with MiXCR, giving one entry per CDR3 protein. The sample holds tens of thousands of distinct CDR3 sequences, roughly 19% seen once.

The sample here was PBMCs, taken after low-dose radiotherapy plus immunotherapy. The sequence came from a female donor with ovarian cancer. The chain has TRBV11-3 and TRBJ2-6; D unclear. The CDR3 DNA reads TGTGCCAGCAGCCAACCAGGCTCTGGGGCCAACGTCCTGACTTTC. It yields the protein CASSQPGSGANVLTF.